This TCR beta chain is drawn from a study of blood T cell repertoires in COVID-19. Overall study: Samples representing acute and convalescent COVID-19 were sourced from the United States, Italy and Spain. From T cells, B-cell-depleted T cells, or PBMCs came the material, which was cDNA or gDNA.

TCRdb's table, derived via immunoSEQ multiplex PCR, lists solely in-frame clones and lacks some. The sample lists around 190,000 clones; approximately 91% were seen once. CDR1 is KGHSH, CDR2 LQKENI, per germline. V shed 6 bases and J 6 bases; nucleotides not matched to a gene: 10. This CDR3 is 15 amino acids long. The sequence derives from a man aged 45-65 years with COVID-19, enrolled during active disease. This sequence joins TRBV18 and TRBJ1-2; 10 positions match TRBD1. Sample: peripheral blood. CDR3 residues: CASSAGTGVKDGYTF. CDR3 in DNA: TGTGCCAGCTCGGCTGGGACAGGGGTTAAGGATGGCTACACCTTC.